The 23 T cell receptor beta chains in this list originate from one sample, sequenced in a study of control samples from healthy donors and cancer patients (dated by TCRdb to the early 2020s). Libraries were prepared through the immunoSEQ multiplex PCR assay. Here the immuneACCESS table is served through TCRdb, limited to in-frame sequences with V and J called. Missing clones are a known gap in these copies; in checked studies unresolved V genes cover under half, and the rest lacks a known reason. This sample lists 100,000 to 150,000 clones; almost 95% were detected once. The ten largest make up around 0.6% of the sample. The source material was PBMCs. These receptors all come from an elderly man with head and neck cancer.

V and J are TRBV3-1 (or the pseudogene TRBV3-2) and TRBJ2-1; 8 bases align to TRBD1. This CDR3 spans 19 amino acids. The ends lost 5 bases at V and 6 bases at J; junction bases unmatched: 21. Germline lookup yields CDR1 LGHDT and CDR2 YNNKEL (reference sequence). The CDR3: CASSARDRSLSVQGNEQFF. In DNA, the CDR3 is TGTGCCAGCAGCGCCCGGGACAGGAGCTTAAGTGTACAGGGCAATGAGCAGTTCTTC.

The genes are TRBV6-4 and TRBJ2-2; 8 nucleotides line up with TRBD1. The germline V gene has CDR1 MRHNA and CDR2 SNTAGT. The CDR3 length is 14 residues. Trimming took 6 bases from V and 0 from J; bases not matched to a gene: 0. Written as DNA, the CDR3 is TGTGCCAGCAGACAGGGGGCGAACACCGGGGAGCTGTTTTTT. Amino acid sequence: CASRQGANTGELFF.

The chain is built from TRBV2 and TRBJ1-6; 8 bases agree with TRBD1. The CDR3 extends over 16 amino acids. The V segment lost 10 bases and the J segment 5 bases; nucleotides outside the gene matches: 13. Germline V gene lookup returns CDR1 SNHLY and CDR2 FYNNEI. The CDR3 DNA follows: TGTGCCACCGGGGGGATAAGGACAGGGAATAATTCACCCCTCCACTTT. It is translated as CATGGIRTGNNSPLHF. The full variable domain, its missing parts supplied by reference TRBV2 and TRBJ1-6, is EPEVTQTPSHQVTQMGQEVILRCVPISNHLYFYWYRQILGQKVEFLVSFYNNEISEKSEIFDDQFSVERPDGSNFTLKIRSTKLEDSAMYFCATGGIRTGNNSPLHFGNGTRLTVT.

The chain couples TRBV6-6 to TRBJ2-7; D gene uncertain. The CDR3 spans 13 residues. CDR1 MNHNY and CDR2 SVGAGI come from the germline V gene (reference sequence). Between the trimmed V and J ends, which lost 6 bases and 2 bases, there was a span of 11 bases. This chain's CDR3 is CASSPGWAYEQYF. Here the CDR3 DNA reads TGTGCCAGCAGCCCCGGGTGGGCCTACGAGCAGTACTTC.

The rearrangement links TRBV5-4 to TRBJ1-2; D call uncertain. Germline CDR1 SGHNT, CDR2 YYREEE (reference sequence). This CDR3 is built from 14 residues. V lost 4 bases and J lost 2, with 12 bases in between. This CDR3 reads CASSAPAPNYGYTF. DNA for the CDR3: TGTGCCAGCAGCGCTCCAGCCCCGAACTATGGCTACACCTTC.

The chain couples TRBV5-1 to TRBJ2-3, with D possibly being TRBD2 (6 bases). V lost 4 bases and J 2 bases, leaving 11 bases between the germline ends. The CDR3 is 14 amino acids. From germline, CDR1 is SGHRS and CDR2 YFSETQ. Written as DNA, the CDR3 is TGCGCCAGCAGCCCAAGCGGGTCCACAGATACGCAGTATTTT. Protein sequence: CASSPSGSTDTQYF.

The chain is built from TRBV4-3 and TRBJ2-3; 9 bases are a match to TRBD2. V was clipped by 0 bases and J by 5 bases; unmatched bases: 12. The CDR3 loop spans 18 amino acids. Looked up from germline, CDR1 is LGHNA and CDR2 is YSLEER. The CDR3 coding sequence is TGCGCCAGCAGCCAAGAAATCAATTTACTAGCGGGTATAGATACGCAGTATTTT. This codes for CASSQEINLLAGIDTQYF.

The chain carries TRBV5-1 and TRBJ2-1; TRBD2 aligns across 13 bases. The CDR3 contains 15 residues. The J segment lost 5 bases and the V segment lost 7 bases, leaving 6 bases of the junction unmatched. Germline CDR1 is SGHRS and CDR2 is YFSETQ. In nucleotides, the CDR3 is TGCGCCAGCCAACTAGCGGGAGGGGGCAACAATGAGCAGTTCTTC. Encoded protein: CASQLAGGGNNEQFF. Filled out from reference TRBV5-1 and TRBJ2-1, the complete variable domain reads KAGVTQTPRYLIKTRGQQVTLSCSPISGHRSVSWYQQTPGQGLQFLFEYFSETQRNKGNFPGRFSGRQFSNSRSEMNVSTLELGDSALYLCASQLAGGGNNEQFFGPGTRLTVL.

The chain is built from TRBV6-5 and TRBJ1-6; 7 bases fit TRBD1. J gave up 8 bases and V 4 bases, and 8 bases lay outside the gene matches. The CDR3 runs 15 residues. The V gene's germline CDR1 is MNHEY and CDR2 SVGAGI. The CDR3 DNA is TGTGCCAGCAGTTTTTCTACAACAGGGGATTCACCCCTCCACTTT. It specifies CASSFSTTGDSPLHF.

The V and J genes are TRBV30 and TRBJ2-1; D is perhaps TRBD1 (6 bases). V lost 4 bases and J 9 bases, leaving 10 bases between the germline ends. Germline lookup yields CDR1 GTSNPN and CDR2 SVGIG (reference sequence). The CDR3 has 11 residues. The CDR3 loop is CAWTNRVEQFF. The CDR3 nucleotides are TGTGCCTGGACTAACAGGGTTGAGCAGTTCTTC.

This chain links TRBV6-5 with TRBJ1-6, with 7 bases matching TRBD1. V was clipped by 6 bases and J by 8 bases; unmatched bases: 4. Germline V gives CDR1 MNHEY, CDR2 SVGAGI. This CDR3 spans 13 amino acids. CDR3 sequence (DNA): TGTGCCAGCAGGAATACAGGGGATTCACCCCTCCACTTT. Amino acid sequence: CASRNTGDSPLHF.

The V and J genes are TRBV7-2 and TRBJ1-5; 8 bases map to TRBD1. J gave up 7 bases and V 5 bases, and 22 bases lay outside the gene matches. This CDR3 spans 19 amino acids. Per the germline V gene, CDR1 is SGHTA and CDR2 is FQGNSA. This CDR3 is CASSPETWTGYVLGQPQHF. CDR3 bases: TGTGCCAGCAGCCCCGAAACTTGGACAGGGTATGTCTTGGGGCAGCCCCAGCATTTT. The full variable domain, its missing parts supplied by reference TRBV7-2 and TRBJ1-5, is GAGVSQSPSNKVTEKGKDVELRCDPISGHTALYWYRQSLGQGLEFLIYFQGNSAPDKSGLPSDRFSAERTGGSVSTLTIQRTQQEDSAVYLCASSPETWTGYVLGQPQHFGDGTRLSIL.

This chain links TRBV18 with TRBJ1-5; TRBD1 aligns across 7 bases. The CDR3 has 17 amino acids. V was pared by 6 bases and J by 2 bases, with 13 bases of the junction left unmatched. The germline gives CDR1 KGHSH, CDR2 LQKENI. The DNA for the CDR3 is TGTGCCAGCTCGCCCACTTCCCTCACAGGGGGCAATCAGCCCCAGCATTTT. Its protein is CASSPTSLTGGNQPQHF. The variable domain in full, completed from reference TRBV18 and TRBJ1-5, reads NAGVMQNPRHLVRRRGQEARLRCSPMKGHSHVYWYRQLPEEGLKFMVYLQKENIIDESGMPKERFSAEFPKEGPSILRIQQVVRGDSAAYFCASSPTSLTGGNQPQHFGDGTRLSIL.

J is TRBJ2-1 and V is TRBV7-2; D gene uncertain. This CDR3 has 14 residues. CDR1 and CDR2 (germline): SGHTA, FQGNSA. V was pared by 3 bases and J by 0 bases, with 6 bases between. The CDR3 protein is CASSLRISYNEQFF. CDR3 coding DNA: TGTGCCAGCAGCTTGCGGATCTCCTACAATGAGCAGTTCTTC. Using reference TRBV7-2 and TRBJ2-1 for the parts outside the CDR3, the full variable domain is GAGVSQSPSNKVTEKGKDVELRCDPISGHTALYWYRQSLGQGLEFLIYFQGNSAPDKSGLPSDRFSAERTGGSVSTLTIQRTQQEDSAVYLCASSLRISYNEQFFGPGTRLTVL.

Written as DNA, the CDR3 is TGTGCCAGCAGCGTTGGGTCAGGCCCATGGCCCCAGCATTTT. The encoded protein is CASSVGSGPWPQHF. The V and J genes are TRBV9 and TRBJ1-5; D unclear. Trimming took 2 bases from V and 9 from J, leaving 15 bases between them. Germline CDR1 is SGDLS and CDR2 is YYNGEE. This CDR3 has 14 amino acids.

This sequence joins TRBV11-2 and TRBJ2-1; unclear D gene. Germline CDR1 reads SGHAT; CDR2 reads FQNNGV. Trimming stripped 1 base from V and 4 bases from J, with 5 bases between. CDR3 length: 13 amino acids. The CDR3, as DNA: TGTGCCAGCAGCTTAGCTCCGTACAATGAGCAGTTCTTC. This codes for CASSLAPYNEQFF.

This clone was recorded a few times. The V and J genes are TRBV5-1 and TRBJ1-5; tentative D call: TRBD1 (5 bases). CDR3 size: 15 residues. The germline V gene encodes CDR1 SGHRS and CDR2 YFSETQ. V was pared by 0 bases and J by 6 bases, with 13 bases between. The CDR3, as DNA: TGCGCCAGCAGCTTGGGGCACTCAGGGAGTCAGCCCCAGCATTTT. It is translated as CASSLGHSGSQPQHF.

The chain couples TRBV13 to TRBJ2-2; 7 bases align to TRBD1. Unmatched junction bases numbered 9, after V lost 8 bases and J lost 3 bases. Germline CDR1 reads PRHDT; CDR2 reads FYEKMQ (reference sequence). The CDR3 is 15 residues long. The CDR3 coding sequence is TGTGCCAGCCAAATCAGGCAGGGGGACACCGGGGAGCTGTTTTTT. Translating it yields CASQIRQGDTGELFF.

In this sample, this clone turned up a few times. The chain employs TRBV7-9 and TRBJ1-1; D is undetermined. Deletions cut 4 bases from V and 6 bases from J, with 6 bases between. Germline V gives CDR1 SEHNR, CDR2 FQNEAQ (reference sequence). This CDR3 is built from 11 residues. This chain's CDR3 is CASSYGAEAFF. CDR3 nucleotide sequence: TGTGCCAGCAGCTACGGAGCTGAAGCTTTCTTT.

The chain joins TRBV7-7 to TRBJ2-5, with TRBD1 matching over 8 bases. The germline V gene has CDR1 SSHAT and CDR2 FNYEAQ (reference sequence). V was clipped by 0 bases and J by 5 bases; unmatched bases: 8. This CDR3 comprises 16 residues. The CDR3 region has the DNA TGTGCCAGCAGCTTAGCGGGGCAGGGGGCGGGCGAGACCCAGTACTTC. The encoded protein is CASSLAGQGAGETQYF.

J is TRBJ1-5 and V is TRBV4-1; no clear D. Trimming left V 1 base short and J 2 bases short, with 12 bases between. The CDR3 has 16 amino acids. Per germline, CDR1 MGHRA and CDR2 YSYEKL. The CDR3, as DNA: TGCGCCAGCAGCCAAGGGCTACCTAGGGGCAATCAGCCCCAGCATTTT. Amino acid sequence: CASSQGLPRGNQPQHF.

The count of this clone is one. CDR3 in DNA: TGTGCCACCAGTGATTTGGGGCACAGGGTAAAGGACAATGAGCAGTTCTTC. It encodes CATSDLGHRVKDNEQFF. This chain joins TRBV24-1 and TRBJ2-1; maybe TRBD1 (6 bases). V lost 0 bases to trimming and J lost 5 bases, with 16 bases between them. The CDR3 spans 17 residues. Germline assignment: CDR1 KGHDR and CDR2 SFDVKD.

This clone appeared once. The chain carries TRBV10-3 and TRBJ1-6; 7 nucleotides align to TRBD1. The CDR3 covers 14 residues. CDR1 and CDR2 (germline): ENHRY, SYGVKD. The V segment lost 6 bases and the J segment 6 bases; nucleotides outside the gene matches: 5. The CDR3 spells CAISTGTANSPLHF. The CDR3 DNA follows: TGTGCCATCAGCACCGGGACAGCTAATTCACCCCTCCACTTT.